The sequence of this T cell receptor beta chain was determined in a study of blood T cell repertoires in COVID-19. Assay used: immunoSEQ multiplex PCR; TCRdb lists only in-frame clones, some missing. The repertoire holds hundreds of thousands of clones, over 75% seen once, with roughly 2.3% in the top ten. Per the germline V gene, CDR1 is DFQATT and CDR2 is SNEGSKA (reference sequence). CDR3 length equals 11 residues. Trimming removed 6 bases at V and 8 bases at J, with 11 bases between. V gene TRBV20-1 combines with J gene TRBJ2-4; perhaps TRBD1 as D (5 bases). The sequence was obtained from a man younger than 40 who had recovered from COVID-19. Sequenced: PBMCs or T cells enriched from blood (not recorded which). The CDR3 spells CSAGLGDIQYF. The DNA for the CDR3 is TGCAGTGCGGGGCTTGGGGACATTCAGTACTTC.